The T cell receptor (beta chain) described here comes from a study of blood T cells in healthy people across ages. It was with a sample-barcoded 5' primer and a J-beta primer mix that a second PCR of about 6 to 12 cycles was run. TCRdb ran MiXCR on the 5' RACE reads and lists one entry per CDR3 protein. The table records 650,000 to 800,000 distinct CDR3 sequences, 40% to 50% of them present only once. This clonotype showed up just a few times. CDR1 is LNHNV, CDR2 YYDKDF, per germline (reference sequence). This CDR3 comprises 15 residues. Deletions cut 3 bases from V and 1 base from J, with 12 bases between. They isolated at least 6 million PBMCs from each sample.

This receptor was obtained from a man between 60 and 75 years old in good health. Sample: blood. V gene TRBV15 combines with J gene TRBJ1-1; no clear D. CDR3 coding DNA: TGTGCCACCAGCAGTCGTAACGTCCAGAACACTGAAGCTTTCTTT. Protein sequence: CATSSRNVQNTEAFF.